These 17 T cell receptor beta chains were sequenced from one sample in a study of CD8+CD57+ T cells in acquired aplastic anemia. The template for TCR beta VDJ and CDR3 sequence profiling was genomic DNA. TCRdb independently ran MiXCR on the reads; one entry per CDR3 protein. The sample carries hundreds of thousands of distinct CDR3 sequences, 65% to 80% recorded once. The specimen sequenced was sorted CD4+, CD8+, or CD8+CD57+ T cells (not recorded which) from PBMCs. Receptors were obtained from a human donor in good health, serving as a control.

The chain employs TRBV12-3 or TRBV12-4 and TRBJ2-7, with unresolved D. The CDR3 has 15 amino acids. The ends were cut back, 5 bases at V and 2 bases at J, with 16 bases in the middle. CDR3 region: CASSLRCTETYEQYF. The CDR3 DNA sequence: TGTGCCAGCAGTCTAAGGTGCACCGAAACCTACGAGCAGTACTTC.

This chain links TRBV5-1 with TRBJ2-3; tentatively, D is TRBD1 (5 bases). Trimming took 4 bases from V and 3 from J, leaving 9 bases between them. The CDR3 extends over 13 amino acids. The germline gives CDR1 SGHRS, CDR2 YFSETQ. In DNA form, the CDR3 reads TGCGCCAGCAGCAACCAGGGAACAGATACGCAGTATTTT. Residues: CASSNQGTDTQYF.

The CDR3, as DNA: TGTGCCAGCAGCTCCCACGGGGGACTGAGCTGCGACACCTTC. As protein: CASSSHGGLSCDTF. This sequence joins TRBV9 and TRBJ1-2, with TRBD1 as a possible D gene (5 bases). The germline V gene has CDR1 SGDLS and CDR2 YYNGEE. The CDR3 is 14 residues long. V was shortened by 4 bases and J by 12 bases, with 22 bases between the two germline ends.

About this clonotype: A junction end diverges from the germline sequence, so it may reflect a read error. The genes are TRBV7-3 and TRBJ1-4; D call uncertain. Germline-derived CDR1 and CDR2 are SGHTA and FQGTGA. The CDR3 loop spans 15 amino acids. The CDR3 loop reads CASSLFSHGRKKPFF. CDR3 nucleotides: TGTGCCAGCAGTTTGTTTTCACACGGTAGGAAAAAACCGTTTTTT. Full variable domain (outside the CDR3, taken from reference TRBV7-3 and TRBJ1-4): GAGVSQTPSNKVTEKGKYVELRCDPISGHTALYWYRQSLGQGPEFLIYFQGTGAADDSGLPNDRFFAVRPEGSVSTLKIQRTERGDSAVYLCASSLFSHGRKKPFFGSGTQLSVL.

Turning to this clonotype: As the CDR3 is not closed by the conserved phenylalanine or tryptophan, this likely results from a read error. It is unclear where the CDR3 begins or ends on the DNA, so no DNA is shown, and the CDR3 is as TCRdb lists it. The V gene is TRBV24-1, the J gene TRBJ2-7; the table calls TRBD1, which could not be checked here. Ends included, the CDR3 has 14 residues. Germline V gives CDR1 KGHDR, CDR2 SFDVKD. CDR3 sequence: CATSLTGQYTEHYC.

This clonotype was recorded a few times. The rearrangement links TRBV19 to TRBJ1-6, with D hard to call. Germline V gives CDR1 LNHDA, CDR2 SQIVND (reference sequence). The length of the CDR3 is 12 residues. The V and J ends lost 5 bases and 9 bases respectively, with 8 bases between them. Written as DNA, the CDR3 is TGTGCCAGTAGTTCCCGTTTTTCACCCCTCCACTTT. It encodes CASSSRFSPLHF.

V is TRBV7-2 and J is TRBJ2-1; D gene uncertain. V was shortened by 5 bases and J by 8 bases, with 10 bases between the two germline ends. Germline CDR1 is SGHTA and CDR2 is FQGNSA. The CDR3 covers 12 residues. CDR3 nucleotides: TGTGCCAGCAGCCCCTCCTGCCATGAGCAGTTCTTC. Translating gives CASSPSCHEQFF.

Concerning this clonotype: A much larger clone sits a single nucleotide away, making a read error possible. CDR3 loop: CANSEGQVTDTQYF. CDR3 nucleotide sequence: TGTGCCAACAGTGAAGGTCAGGTTACAGATACGCAGTATTTT. V and J are TRBV4-2 and TRBJ2-3, with D unresolved. The CDR3 is 14 amino acids. Germline V gives CDR1 LGHNA, CDR2 YNFKEQ. Trimming cost V 10 bases and J 3 bases, with 17 bases left between them.

The chain joins TRBV7-8 to TRBJ1-1; D is undetermined. CDR3 size: 14 residues. V shed 3 bases and J shed 3 bases, with 11 bases lying between them. Germline V gene sequence: CDR1 SGHVS, CDR2 FQNEAQ. This CDR3 reads CASSLGSWDTEAFF. In DNA, the CDR3 is TGTGCCAGCAGCTTGGGGAGCTGGGACACTGAAGCTTTCTTT.

The V call is TRBV9, the J call TRBJ2-7; D is tentatively TRBD1 or TRBD2 (5 bases each). This CDR3 contains 14 residues. The V gene lost 4 bases and the J gene lost 13 bases, with 24 bases spanning the gap. The germline gives CDR1 SGDLS, CDR2 YYNGEE. The CDR3 bases are TGTGCCAGCAGCCAAGGGGAGCTTTCACCCCTCCACTACTTC. Amino acid sequence: CASSQGELSPLHYF.

Details on this clonotype: It is likely a read error, because the conserved phenylalanine at the end of the CDR3 is missing. The limits of the CDR3 on the DNA are not certain, so only TCRdb's listed CDR3 is given. The chain links TRBV7-7 to TRBJ1-2. 13 amino acids form the CDR3, both terminal residues included. Per germline, CDR1 SSHAT and CDR2 FNYEAQ (reference sequence). CDR3 in amino acids: CASSVAEGPYNEQ.

Regarding this clonotype: The limits of the CDR3 on the DNA are not certain, so only TCRdb's listed CDR3 is given. This chain uses TRBV7-2 with TRBJ1-3; the table's D gene call, TRBD1, was not cross checked with the DNA. Ends included, the CDR3 has 23 residues. CDR1 is SGHTA, CDR2 FQGNSA, per germline. CDR3 sequence reads: CASSQTSVYFCATCRAAGNTIYF.

The chain employs TRBV7-9 and TRBJ1-1, with 7 bases fitting TRBD1. The ends lost 5 bases at V and 6 bases at J; junction bases unmatched: 12. The CDR3 has 15 residues. The V gene's germline CDR1 is SEHNR and CDR2 FQNEAQ (reference sequence). CDR3 protein: CASSLDRVSSAEAFF. CDR3 coding DNA: TGTGCCAGCAGCCTCGACAGGGTTTCATCCGCTGAAGCTTTCTTT.

As concerns this clonotype: Here the CDR3 omits its conserved ending phenylalanine or tryptophan, so a read error is the likely source. The chain is built from TRBV29-1 and TRBJ1-5; the D is unclear. The CDR3 runs to 13 residues. The V end lost 4 bases, the J end lost 5 bases, and 12 bases lay between the germline ends. Germline V gives CDR1 SQVTM, CDR2 ANQGSEA. CDR3 sequence (DNA): TGCAGCGTTGCCGGGAGCTTGGATCAGCCCCAGCATCTT. Residues: CSVAGSLDQPQHL.

The chain carries TRBV5-1 and TRBJ1-5; no definite D call. There are 13 residues in the CDR3. Trimming pared 3 bases from V and 12 bases from J, leaving 16 bases between. Germline V gene sequence: CDR1 SGHRS, CDR2 YFSETQ. The CDR3 here is CASSSFRSQDQHF. CDR3 sequence (DNA): TGCGCCAGCAGCTCATTCAGAAGCCAAGACCAGCATTTT.

This clonotype has a single count. V usage is TRBV12-3 or TRBV12-4 and J usage is TRBJ2-5; the D call may be TRBD1 or TRBD2 (5 bases each). The CDR3 contains 14 residues. Trimming pared 5 bases from V and 5 bases from J, leaving 15 bases between. The CDR3 spells CASSLHGTSETQYF. In DNA, the CDR3 is TGTGCCAGCAGTCTTCACGGGACGAGTGAGACCCAGTACTTC.

A word on this clonotype: Mismatch with germline at one junction end may stem from a read error. This chain uses TRBV7-1 with TRBJ1-4, with unresolved D. TRBV7-1 is known as an ORF, though its function is uncertain. The CDR3 consists of 17 residues. The DNA of the CDR3 is TGTGCCAGCAGCCCCTTCCTCGTTGGTGCAACTAATGAAAAACCGTTTTTT. This gives the protein CASSPFLVGATNEKPFF.